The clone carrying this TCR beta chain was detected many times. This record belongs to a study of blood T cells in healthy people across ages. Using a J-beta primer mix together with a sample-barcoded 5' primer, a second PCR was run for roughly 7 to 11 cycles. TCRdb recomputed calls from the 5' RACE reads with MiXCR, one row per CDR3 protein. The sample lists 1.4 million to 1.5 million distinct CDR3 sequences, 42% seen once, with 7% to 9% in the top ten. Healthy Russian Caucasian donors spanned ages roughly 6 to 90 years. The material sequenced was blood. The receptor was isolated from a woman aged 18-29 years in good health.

Written as DNA, the CDR3 is TGTGCCAGCAGTTACGGGGGGAACACTGAAGCTTTCTTT. It encodes CASSYGGNTEAFF. V and J are TRBV6-5 and TRBJ1-1; D might be TRBD1 (5 bases). CDR3 size: 13 residues. The germline V gene has CDR1 MNHEY and CDR2 SVGAGI. V was clipped by 2 bases and J by 1 base, with 5 bases between them.